These 15 T cell receptor beta chains originate from one sample sequenced in a study of T cell responses to AZD1222 COVID-19 vaccine. Repertoires were generated with immunoSEQ multiplex PCR, while TCRdb's copy carries only in-frame clones and drops some. The repertoire has nearly 200,000 clones, over 85% of them found once; the top ten carry about 1%. The sequencing here drew on peripheral blood, taken 28 days after the second AZD1222 dose. The receptor source for this set is an adult who received the AZD1222 COVID-19 vaccine.

The J gene is TRBJ2-1, the V gene TRBV19; D not resolved. This CDR3 has 15 amino acids. Trimming removed 1 base at V and 9 bases at J, with 16 bases between. Germline CDR1 and CDR2: LNHDA and SQIVND (reference sequence). CDR3 protein: CASSIAPSRIAEQFF. In nucleotides, the CDR3 is TGTGCCAGTAGTATAGCCCCCTCTAGGATTGCTGAGCAGTTCTTC.

The genes are TRBV18 and TRBJ1-5; D uncertain. Germline V CDR1 and CDR2: KGHSH, LQKENI. The CDR3 contains 15 residues. Trimming cost V 4 bases and J 4 bases, with 14 bases left between them. CDR3 in amino acids: CASSQEGRRNQPQHF. DNA of the CDR3: TGTGCCAGCTCACAAGAGGGCCGGCGAAATCAGCCCCAGCATTTT.

The V call is TRBV7-5, the J call TRBJ2-3; the table's D call, TRBD1, has no DNA check behind it. TRBV7-5 is annotated as a pseudogene. The CDR3 contains 15 residues. CDR3: CVRSLLARHTDTQYF. The DNA for the CDR3 is TGTGTCAGAAGCTTATTGGCTCGACACACAGATACGCAGTATTTT.

The CDR3: CASSRLGLAGGSYNEQFF. DNA of the CDR3: TGTGCCAGCAGCCGCCTTGGACTAGCGGGGGGCTCCTACAATGAGCAGTTCTTC. The genes are TRBV7-3 and TRBJ2-1; 14 nucleotides line up with TRBD2. CDR1 and CDR2 (germline): SGHTA, FQGTGA. The V gene end was trimmed by 5 bases and the J gene end by 0 bases; junction bases not matched to a gene: 6. The CDR3 runs 18 residues.

In this sample, this clone turned up once. The chain combines TRBV18 with TRBJ1-4; possible D gene TRBD1, 5 bases. Trimming stripped 2 bases from V and 1 base from J, with 8 bases between. Germline CDR1 reads KGHSH; CDR2 reads LQKENI. The CDR3 spans 15 residues. The CDR3 spells CASSPGAGTNEKLFF. CDR3 sequence (DNA): TGTGCCAGCTCACCAGGGGCTGGAACTAATGAAAAACTGTTTTTT.

This chain connects TRBV20-1 to TRBJ2-5; D unresolved. Germline-derived CDR1 and CDR2 are DFQATT and SNEGSKA (reference sequence). V was pared by 5 bases and J by 5 bases, with 9 bases between. The CDR3 runs to 11 residues. In DNA form, the CDR3 reads TGCAGTGCTCTGACCCGGGAGACCCAGTACTTC. This gives the protein CSALTRETQYF.

The V call is TRBV6-1, the J call TRBJ2-1; D perhaps matches TRBD1 (5 bases). Germline V gene sequence: CDR1 MNHNS, CDR2 SASEGT. This CDR3 contains 17 residues. V gave up 3 bases and J gave up 3 bases, with 18 bases separating them. Written as DNA, the CDR3 is TGTGCCAGCAGTGAGCTCGTGGCCCAGGGCGGCTACAATGAGCAGTTCTTC. Protein sequence: CASSELVAQGGYNEQFF.

CDR3 coding DNA: TGTGCCAGCAGGGGGGCAGCGCGTTCTTCACCCCTCCACTTT. It codes for CASRGAARSSPLHF. This chain uses TRBV9 with TRBJ1-6; D may be TRBD1 (6 bases). Between the trimmed V and J ends, which lost 5 bases and 9 bases, there was a span of 15 bases. Germline V gene lookup returns CDR1 SGDLS and CDR2 YYNGEE. There are 14 residues in the CDR3. Drawing the rest from reference TRBV9 and TRBJ1-6, the complete variable domain is DSGVTQTPKHLITATGQRVTLRCSPRSGDLSVYWYQQSLDQGLQFLIQYYNGEERAKGNILERFSAQQFPDLHSELNLSSLELGDSALYFCASRGAARSSPLHFGNGTRLTVT.

V is TRBV5-1 and J is TRBJ2-1, with 8 bases that match TRBD1. CDR1 and CDR2 from the germline V gene are SGHRS and YFSETQ. This CDR3 is 15 amino acids long. V shed 7 bases, J shed 0 bases, and the junction held 6 bases outside the gene matches. CDR3 in amino acids: CASGGQASSYNEQFF. The CDR3 DNA reads TGCGCCAGCGGGGGACAGGCAAGCTCCTACAATGAGCAGTTCTTC.

In DNA, the CDR3 is TGTGCCAGTTTAAGGGACAGGGGGCTTCAGCCCCAGCATTTT. The encoded protein is CASLRDRGLQPQHF. This chain connects TRBV28 to TRBJ1-5; TRBD1 matches at 12 bases. V was pared by 9 bases and J by 6 bases, with 6 bases of the junction left unmatched. This CDR3 contains 14 residues. The germline V gene encodes CDR1 MDHEN and CDR2 SYDVKM.

This chain links TRBV6-2 or TRBV6-3 with TRBJ1-2; 11 bases are shared with TRBD1. The CDR3 totals 15 residues. J was trimmed by 7 bases and V by 6 bases; bases with no gene match: 10. Germline V gene data show CDR1 as MNHEY and CDR2 as SVGEGT. The CDR3 is CASSPPGQGAVGYTF. The CDR3 region has the DNA TGTGCCAGCAGCCCACCCGGACAGGGGGCGGTTGGCTACACCTTC.

The rearrangement uses TRBV28 and TRBJ2-2, with no clear D. This CDR3 region has 13 residues. The ends were cut back, 3 bases at V and 8 bases at J, with 10 bases in the middle. In germline, CDR1 is MDHEN, CDR2 SYDVKM. DNA of the CDR3: TGTGCCAGCAGTTTCCGCCCCGCAGGGGAGCTGTTTTTT. Translated: CASSFRPAGELFF.

The rearrangement uses TRBV7-3 and TRBJ1-2; D is possibly TRBD1 (6 bases). CDR1 is SGHTA, CDR2 FQGTGA, per germline. V dropped 4 bases and J dropped 7 bases, with 22 bases sitting between them. This CDR3 has 16 amino acids. Written as DNA, the CDR3 is TGTGCCAGCAGCTCGCAGGGGCCGGGTGGCCTCGGTGGCTACACCTTC. Encoded protein: CASSSQGPGGLGGYTF.

The rearrangement uses TRBV6-5 and TRBJ1-2; D unclear. The germline V gene encodes CDR1 MNHEY and CDR2 SVGAGI. V lost 5 bases and J 2 bases, leaving 12 bases between the germline ends. The CDR3 extends over 14 amino acids. The CDR3: CASSMEGPNYGYTF. The CDR3 nucleotides read TGTGCCAGCAGTATGGAAGGCCCGAACTATGGCTACACCTTC.

CDR3 coding DNA: TGTGCCAGCATCGCCAGGGCCAGCGATGAGCAGTTCTTC. Its translation: CASIARASDEQFF. This chain connects TRBV6-5 to TRBJ2-1, with D possibly TRBD1 on 5 matching bases. Germline-derived CDR1 and CDR2 are MNHEY and SVGAGI. Trimming pared 7 bases from V and 8 bases from J, leaving 15 bases between. The CDR3 contains 13 residues.